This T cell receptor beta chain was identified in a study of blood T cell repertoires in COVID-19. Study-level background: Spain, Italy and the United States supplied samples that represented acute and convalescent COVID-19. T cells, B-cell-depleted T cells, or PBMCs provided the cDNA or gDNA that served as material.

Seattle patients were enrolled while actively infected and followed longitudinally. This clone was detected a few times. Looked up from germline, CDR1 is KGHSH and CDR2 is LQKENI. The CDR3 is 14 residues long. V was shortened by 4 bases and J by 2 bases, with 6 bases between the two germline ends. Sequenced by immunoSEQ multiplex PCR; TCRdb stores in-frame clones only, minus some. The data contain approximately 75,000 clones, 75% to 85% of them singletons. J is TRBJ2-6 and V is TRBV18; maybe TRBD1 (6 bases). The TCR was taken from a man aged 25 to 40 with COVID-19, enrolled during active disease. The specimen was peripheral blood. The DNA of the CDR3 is TGTGCCAGCTCACAGGGGGCTGGGGCCAACGTCCTGACTTTC. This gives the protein CASSQGAGANVLTF.